A single sample gave rise to the 26 T cell receptor beta chains below, sequenced in a study of T-cell reconstitution after alpha-beta-depleted transplantation in children. Unique molecular identifiers were incorporated into the prepared TCRbeta library. TCRdb used MiXCR to reprocess the PCR reads, holding one entry per CDR3 protein. The table lists roughly 500,000 distinct CDR3 sequences, about 10% of them singletons. The starting material was PBMCs, obtained before TCRalphabeta/CD19-depleted stem cell transplant. Source of these receptors: a child under 10 years old with inherited bone marrow failure, due to receive a stem cell transplant.

V is TRBV2 and J is TRBJ1-1; TRBD1 agrees at 8 bases. Germline values: CDR1 SNHLY, CDR2 FYNNEI. This CDR3 has 15 residues. J lost 1 base, V lost 6 bases, and 7 bases had no gene match. The CDR3 sequence: CASSQRTGWNTEAFF. DNA for the CDR3: TGTGCCAGCAGCCAGAGGACAGGGTGGAACACTGAAGCTTTCTTT.

The rearrangement joins TRBV27 to TRBJ1-4; D is unclear. Trimming pared 5 bases from V and 8 bases from J, leaving 24 bases between. CDR1 is MNHEY, CDR2 SMNVEV, per germline (reference sequence). The CDR3 runs 17 residues. The CDR3 DNA follows: TGTGCCAGCAGTGCTACCCTTCGAGTGACTCTGGGGGAAAAACTGTTTTTT. Its translation: CASSATLRVTLGEKLFF.

This clonotype appeared a few times. CDR3 sequence (DNA): TGTGCCAGCAGCTGGGGACAGGGGGCAGGTACTGAAGCTTTCTTT. Its translation: CASSWGQGAGTEAFF. V and J are TRBV5-4 and TRBJ1-1; 12 nucleotides match TRBD1. J was trimmed by 5 bases and V by 3 bases; bases with no gene match: 5. The CDR3 is 15 residues long. CDR1 and CDR2 from the germline V gene are SGHNT and YYREEE (reference sequence).

This clonotype was seen more than once but under ten times. The chain employs TRBV20-1 and TRBJ2-5; D unclear. V lost 1 base and J lost 4, with 10 bases in between. Germline assignment: CDR1 DFQATT and CDR2 SNEGSKA (reference sequence). The CDR3 totals 13 residues. CDR3 protein: CSARAFPVETQYF. The CDR3 nucleotides are TGCAGTGCTAGAGCCTTCCCTGTAGAGACCCAGTACTTC.

This clonotype was detected many times. This chain joins TRBV28 and TRBJ2-3; D might be TRBD2 (5 bases). The V gene's germline CDR1 is MDHEN and CDR2 SYDVKM. The CDR3 spans 14 residues. Trimming shortened V by 3 bases and J by 2 bases, and 9 bases separated the two germline ends. The CDR3: CASSLERITDTQYF. CDR3 coding DNA: TGTGCCAGCAGTTTGGAGCGGATCACAGATACGCAGTATTTT.

V is TRBV4-2 and J is TRBJ2-1; 11 positions agree with TRBD2. Per the germline V gene, CDR1 is LGHNA and CDR2 is YNFKEQ. CDR3 length equals 23 residues. Unmatched junction bases numbered 23, after V lost 4 bases and J lost 0 bases. This CDR3 reads CASSPRWGTLAGGFPGSYNEQFF. In DNA form, the CDR3 reads TGTGCCAGCAGCCCCAGATGGGGGACCCTAGCGGGAGGATTTCCGGGCTCCTACAATGAGCAGTTCTTC.

The chain joins TRBV5-1 to TRBJ1-1; D is undetermined. Germline values: CDR1 SGHRS, CDR2 YFSETQ. V was pared by 3 bases and J by 5 bases, with 8 bases between. The CDR3 extends over 12 amino acids. The CDR3 here is CASSSSRTEAFF. In nucleotides, the CDR3 is TGCGCCAGCAGCTCCTCAAGGACTGAAGCTTTCTTT.

This clonotype was observed at least ten times. The rearrangement joins TRBV15 to TRBJ2-1; D might be TRBD1 (6 bases). The CDR3 length is 15 residues. CDR1 LNHNV and CDR2 YYDKDF come from the germline V gene (reference sequence). The V and J ends lost 4 bases and 8 bases respectively, with 18 bases between them. CDR3 DNA sequence: TGTGCCACCAGCATAGAAGGGGGAGTTTTCGATGAGCAGTTCTTC. Its protein product is CATSIEGGVFDEQFF. The variable domain in full, completed from reference TRBV15 and TRBJ2-1, reads DAMVIQNPRYQVTQFGKPVTLSCSQTLNHNVMYWYQQKSSQAPKLLFHYYDKDFNNEADTPDNFQSRRPNTSFCFLDIRSPGLGDTAMYLCATSIEGGVFDEQFFGPGTRLTVL.

This clonotype was seen repeatedly, ten times or more. The germline gene is not matched at one end of the junction; a read error may be the cause. V is TRBV20-1 and J is TRBJ2-5; 9 bases are shared with TRBD1. This CDR3 contains 14 residues. Germline V gene data show CDR1 as DFQATT and CDR2 as SNEGSKA (reference sequence). The CDR3 DNA reads TGCAGTGCGCTAGACAGGGGGTGGCAAGTGACCCAGTACTTC. It codes for CSALDRGWQVTQYF.

This clonotype was observed many times. This sequence joins TRBV5-6 and TRBJ2-3; the match to TRBD1 covers 7 bases. CDR3 size: 14 residues. The germline CDR1 and CDR2 sequences are SGHDT and YYEEEE. The trim removed 4 bases at V and 5 bases at J, leaving 7 bases unmatched. CDR3 bases: TGTGCCAGCAGCGCAGACAGGGATGGAGATACGCAGTATTTT. Its translation: CASSADRDGDTQYF.

At least ten counts were recorded for this clonotype. This chain links TRBV29-1 with TRBJ2-3; 8 bases are shared with TRBD1. The J segment lost 1 base and the V segment lost 6 bases, leaving 3 bases of the junction unmatched. This CDR3 spans 13 amino acids. The germline V gene has CDR1 SQVTM and CDR2 ANQGSEA. The CDR3 here is CSVPQGGTDTQYF. For the CDR3, the DNA is TGCAGCGTCCCACAGGGGGGCACAGATACGCAGTATTTT.

J is TRBJ2-1 and V is TRBV7-6, with D perhaps TRBD1 (7 bases). V lost 0 bases to trimming and J lost 10 bases, with 10 bases between them. Germline V lookup: CDR1 SGHVS, CDR2 FNYEAQ. The CDR3 runs to 13 residues. The DNA of the CDR3 is TGTGCCAGCAGCTTAGCGTCAGGGGGGGAGCAGTTCTTC. This sequence encodes CASSLASGGEQFF.

This clonotype was recorded at least ten times. This chain joins TRBV27 and TRBJ2-1; 11 bases are a match to TRBD1. Per the germline V gene, CDR1 is MNHEY and CDR2 is SMNVEV (reference sequence). The CDR3 is 16 amino acids. Trimming removed 4 bases from V and 9 bases from J; junction bases left unmatched: 11. CDR3 in DNA: TGTGCCAGCAGTTCCCCCGGGACAGGGGGGTGGGGTGAGCAGTTCTTC. This codes for CASSSPGTGGWGEQFF.

This clonotype was seen ten or more times. The genes are TRBV4-3 and TRBJ2-5; 8 bases fit TRBD1. CDR1 is LGHNA and CDR2 is YSLEER in the germline V gene. CDR3 length: 15 residues. Trimming removed 0 bases from V and 4 bases from J; junction bases left unmatched: 4. The CDR3 region has the DNA TGCGCCAGCAGCCAAGATCCGACAGGGGTAGAGACCCAGTACTTC. Translating it yields CASSQDPTGVETQYF.

In the case of this clonotype: This may arise from a read error, as a much more abundant clone is one base away. V gene TRBV12-3 or TRBV12-4 combines with J gene TRBJ2-7; 10 bases are a match to TRBD1. J gave up 2 bases and V 8 bases, and 3 bases lay outside the gene matches. CDR3 size: 13 residues. The CDR3 DNA is TGTGCCAGCGGACAGGGGGTGACCTACGAGCAGTACTTC. Translated, it gives CASGQGVTYEQYF.

This clonotype has a count of ten or more. The chain uses TRBV6-1 and TRBJ2-1, with 9 bases identical to TRBD2. The CDR3 totals 15 residues. After removal of 5 bases from V and 2 bases from J, the junction contained 4 bases not matched to a gene. The germline V gene has CDR1 MNHNS and CDR2 SASEGT. The CDR3, as DNA: TGTGCCAGCAGTCTAGCGGGATTTACCTACAATGAGCAGTTCTTC. Protein sequence: CASSLAGFTYNEQFF.

This chain uses TRBV7-2 with TRBJ1-2; D gene uncertain. The CDR3 totals 11 residues. The V end lost 6 bases, the J end lost 5 bases, and 7 bases lay between the germline ends. Germline CDR1 and CDR2: SGHTA and FQGNSA. The CDR3 spells CASRVHYGYTF. CDR3 sequence (DNA): TGTGCCAGCAGGGTCCATTATGGCTACACCTTC. Using reference TRBV7-2 and TRBJ1-2 for the parts outside the CDR3, the full variable domain is GAGVSQSPSNKVTEKGKDVELRCDPISGHTALYWYRQSLGQGLEFLIYFQGNSAPDKSGLPSDRFSAERTGGSVSTLTIQRTQQEDSAVYLCASRVHYGYTFGSGTRLTVV.

This clonotype was observed many times. The chain couples TRBV20-1 to TRBJ1-2, with D unclear. This CDR3 is built from 14 residues. V was trimmed by 0 bases and J by 8 bases, leaving 16 bases between them. From germline, CDR1 is DFQATT and CDR2 SNEGSKA (reference sequence). The CDR3 here is CSARDQPGVGGYTF. CDR3 nucleotide sequence: TGCAGTGCTAGAGATCAGCCGGGAGTCGGGGGCTACACCTTC.

A few counts support this clonotype. The chain recombines TRBV7-9 with TRBJ2-7; 10 bases line up with TRBD2. V dropped 6 bases and J dropped 0; count of bases not matched to a gene: 8. Germline loops: CDR1 SEHNR, CDR2 FQNEAQ (reference sequence). The CDR3 is 16 amino acids. The CDR3 DNA sequence: TGTGCCAGCAGTCCTATAGCGGGGGGACTCTCCTACGAGCAGTACTTC. Translated: CASSPIAGGLSYEQYF.

The V call is TRBV27, the J call TRBJ2-1; tentative D call: TRBD2 (6 bases). The CDR3 runs to 13 residues. Germline CDR1 MNHEY, CDR2 SMNVEV (reference sequence). V was trimmed by 1 base and J by 8 bases, leaving 9 bases between them. The CDR3 region is CASSLWRADEQFF. DNA for the CDR3: TGTGCCAGCAGTTTATGGAGGGCGGATGAGCAGTTCTTC.

This clonotype was seen many times. In DNA form, the CDR3 reads TGTGCCAGCAGTTCGGGACTACGAGACAATGAGCAGTTCTTC. Translation: CASSSGLRDNEQFF. The V gene is TRBV12-3 or TRBV12-4, the J gene TRBJ2-1; 7 nucleotides line up with TRBD2. This CDR3 comprises 14 residues. V was pared by 4 bases and J by 5 bases, with 5 bases of the junction left unmatched.

This clonotype was seen repeatedly, ten times or more. This chain links TRBV28 with TRBJ2-1; D uncertain. V shed 7 bases and J shed 0 bases, with 16 bases lying between them. This CDR3 spans 16 amino acids. Germline CDR1 is MDHEN and CDR2 is SYDVKM. CDR3 residues: CASTYPGPNSYNEQFF. CDR3 nucleotide sequence: TGTGCCAGCACGTATCCCGGGCCGAACTCCTACAATGAGCAGTTCTTC. Drawing the rest from reference TRBV28 and TRBJ2-1, the complete variable domain is DVKVTQSSRYLVKRTGEKVFLECVQDMDHENMFWYRQDPGLGLRLIYFSYDVKMKEKGDIPEGYSVSREKKERFSLILESASTNQTSMYLCASTYPGPNSYNEQFFGPGTRLTVL.

This clonotype has more than one count but fewer than ten. This chain links TRBV27 with TRBJ1-6; no firm D call. The CDR3 sequence is 12 residues long. The V end was cut by 6 bases, the J end by 10 bases, with 10 bases between. The germline V gene encodes CDR1 MNHEY and CDR2 SMNVEV (reference sequence). CDR3 sequence (DNA): TGTGCCAGCAGGCGCGCGCAATCACCCCTCCACTTT. As protein: CASRRAQSPLHF.

This clonotype was counted many times. The chain employs TRBV21-1 and TRBJ2-7; whether TRBD2, the table's D call, matches the DNA was not checked. TRBV21-1 is marked as a pseudogene. The CDR3 contains 15 residues. CDR3 nucleotide sequence: TGTGCCAGCAGCAGTCGACTAGCGGGAACCGACGAGCAGTACTTC. Amino acids: CASSSRLAGTDEQYF.

The rearrangement joins TRBV6-5 to TRBJ2-3; perhaps TRBD2 as D (6 bases). CDR1 and CDR2 (germline): MNHEY, SVGAGI. The V gene lost 0 bases and the J gene lost 4 bases, with 14 bases spanning the gap. This CDR3 has 16 amino acids. The CDR3 nucleotides read TGTGCCAGCAGTTACTCATCGGGAGTGGGGCCAGATACGCAGTATTTT. This encodes CASSYSSGVGPDTQYF.

This clonotype was detected ten times or more. This sequence joins TRBV12-3 or TRBV12-4 and TRBJ2-7; a weak D match, TRBD1 (6 bases). V lost 6 bases to trimming and J lost 6 bases, with 12 bases between them. The CDR3 has 12 amino acids. In DNA form, the CDR3 reads TGTGCCAGCAGCGAACAGGGTTTCGAGCAGTACTTC. This sequence encodes CASSEQGFEQYF.